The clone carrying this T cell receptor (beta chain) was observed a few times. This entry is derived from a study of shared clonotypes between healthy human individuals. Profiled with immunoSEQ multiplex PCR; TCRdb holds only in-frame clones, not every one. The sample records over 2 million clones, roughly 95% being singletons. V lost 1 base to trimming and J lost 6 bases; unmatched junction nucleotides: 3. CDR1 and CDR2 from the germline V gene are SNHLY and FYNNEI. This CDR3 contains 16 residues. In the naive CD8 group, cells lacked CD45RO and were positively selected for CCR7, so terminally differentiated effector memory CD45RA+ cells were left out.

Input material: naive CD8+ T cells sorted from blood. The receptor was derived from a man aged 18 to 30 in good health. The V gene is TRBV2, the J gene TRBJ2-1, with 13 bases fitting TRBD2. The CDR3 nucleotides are TGTGCCAGCAGTGAAGGGACTAGCGGGAGCCTCAATGAGCAGTTCTTC. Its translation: CASSEGTSGSLNEQFF. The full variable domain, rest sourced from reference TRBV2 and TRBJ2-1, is EPEVTQTPSHQVTQMGQEVILRCVPISNHLYFYWYRQILGQKVEFLVSFYNNEISEKSEIFDDQFSVERPDGSNFTLKIRSTKLEDSAMYFCASSEGTSGSLNEQFFGPGTRLTVL.